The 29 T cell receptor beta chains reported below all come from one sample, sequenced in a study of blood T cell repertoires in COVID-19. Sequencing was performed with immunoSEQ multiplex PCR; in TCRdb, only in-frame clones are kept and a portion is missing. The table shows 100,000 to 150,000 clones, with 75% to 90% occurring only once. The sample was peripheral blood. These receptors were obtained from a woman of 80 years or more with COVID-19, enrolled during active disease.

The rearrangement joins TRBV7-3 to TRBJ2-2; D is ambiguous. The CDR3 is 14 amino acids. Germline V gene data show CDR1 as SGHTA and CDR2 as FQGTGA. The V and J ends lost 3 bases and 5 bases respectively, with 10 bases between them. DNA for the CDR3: TGTGCCAGCAGCTTTTCGGGTAGGACCGGGGAGCTGTTTTTT. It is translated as CASSFSGRTGELFF.

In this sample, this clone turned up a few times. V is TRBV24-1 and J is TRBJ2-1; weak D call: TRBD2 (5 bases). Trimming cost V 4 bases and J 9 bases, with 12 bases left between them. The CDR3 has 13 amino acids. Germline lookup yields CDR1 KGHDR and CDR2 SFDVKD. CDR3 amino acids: CATSELSAGEQFF. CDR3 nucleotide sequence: TGTGCCACCAGTGAACTTAGCGCGGGTGAGCAGTTCTTC.

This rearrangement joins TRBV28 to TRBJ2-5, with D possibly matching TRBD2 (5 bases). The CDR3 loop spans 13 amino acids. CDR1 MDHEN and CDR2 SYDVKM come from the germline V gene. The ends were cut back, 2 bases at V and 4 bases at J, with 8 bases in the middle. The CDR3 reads CASSLRGLETQYF. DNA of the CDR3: TGTGCCAGCAGTTTACGGGGTTTAGAGACCCAGTACTTC.

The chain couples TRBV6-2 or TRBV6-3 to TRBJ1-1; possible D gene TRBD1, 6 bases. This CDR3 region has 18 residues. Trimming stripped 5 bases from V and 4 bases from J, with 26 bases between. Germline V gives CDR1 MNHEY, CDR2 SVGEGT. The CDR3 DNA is TGTGCCAGCAGTAACGCAGGCGGGGGCAGATGGGTAGGCACTGAAGCTTTCTTT. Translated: CASSNAGGGRWVGTEAFF.

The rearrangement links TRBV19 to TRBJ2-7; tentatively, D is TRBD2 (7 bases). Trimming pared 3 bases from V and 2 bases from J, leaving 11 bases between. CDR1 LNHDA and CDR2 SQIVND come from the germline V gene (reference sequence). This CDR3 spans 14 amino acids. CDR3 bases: TGTGCCAGTAGTATGGGGGGGCGGGCCTACGAGCAGTACTTC. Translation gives CASSMGGRAYEQYF.

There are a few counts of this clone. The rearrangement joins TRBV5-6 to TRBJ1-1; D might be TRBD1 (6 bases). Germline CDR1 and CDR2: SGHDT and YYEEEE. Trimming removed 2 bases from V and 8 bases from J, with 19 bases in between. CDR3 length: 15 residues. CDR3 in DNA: TGTGCCAGCAGCTTAAATACAGGGAGTCGGGTCGAAGCTTTCTTT. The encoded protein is CASSLNTGSRVEAFF.

CDR3: CASSATGNYGYTF. The CDR3 nucleotides read TGTGCCAGCAGCGCCACAGGGAACTATGGCTACACCTTC. This rearrangement joins TRBV9 to TRBJ1-2; possibly TRBD1 for D (6 bases). V shed 3 bases and J shed 2 bases, with 8 bases lying between them. The length of the CDR3 is 13 residues. The germline V gene has CDR1 SGDLS and CDR2 YYNGEE.

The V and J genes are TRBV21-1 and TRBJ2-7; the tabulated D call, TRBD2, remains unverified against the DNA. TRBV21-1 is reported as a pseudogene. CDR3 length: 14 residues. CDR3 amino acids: CARQGGGPLREQYF. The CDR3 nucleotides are TGTGCCAGGCAAGGGGGGGGCCCCCTTAGGGAGCAGTACTTC.

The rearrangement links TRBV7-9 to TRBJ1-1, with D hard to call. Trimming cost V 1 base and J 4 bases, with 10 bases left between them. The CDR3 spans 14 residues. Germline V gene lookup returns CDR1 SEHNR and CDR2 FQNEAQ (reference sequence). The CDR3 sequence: CASSLGTGSTEAFF. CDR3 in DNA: TGTGCCAGCAGCTTAGGGACGGGGAGCACTGAAGCTTTCTTT.

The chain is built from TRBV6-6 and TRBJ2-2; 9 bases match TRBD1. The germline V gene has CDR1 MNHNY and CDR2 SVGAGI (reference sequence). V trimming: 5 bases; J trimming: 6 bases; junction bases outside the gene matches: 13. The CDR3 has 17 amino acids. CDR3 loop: CASSPSGTGQYPGELFF. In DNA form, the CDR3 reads TGTGCCAGCAGTCCCTCCGGGACAGGGCAATACCCCGGGGAGCTGTTTTTT.

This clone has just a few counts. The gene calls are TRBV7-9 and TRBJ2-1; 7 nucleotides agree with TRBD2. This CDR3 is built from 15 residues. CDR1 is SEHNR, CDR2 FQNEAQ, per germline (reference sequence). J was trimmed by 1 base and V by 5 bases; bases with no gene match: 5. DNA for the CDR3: TGTGCCAGCAGCGGAGCGGGACTTTCCTACAATGAGCAGTTCTTC. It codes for CASSGAGLSYNEQFF.

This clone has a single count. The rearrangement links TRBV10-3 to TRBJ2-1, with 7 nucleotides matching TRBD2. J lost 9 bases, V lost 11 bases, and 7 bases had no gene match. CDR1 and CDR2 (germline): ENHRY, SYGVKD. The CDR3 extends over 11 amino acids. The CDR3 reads CASQAGAEQFF. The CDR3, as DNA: TGTGCCTCCCAGGCGGGAGCTGAGCAGTTCTTC.

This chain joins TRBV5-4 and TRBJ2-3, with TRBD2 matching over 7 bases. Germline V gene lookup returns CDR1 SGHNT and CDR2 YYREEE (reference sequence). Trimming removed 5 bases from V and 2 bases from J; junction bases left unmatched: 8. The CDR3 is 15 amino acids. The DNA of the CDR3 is TGTGCCAGCAGTCCGGAGCTAGCGGCCACAGATACGCAGTATTTT. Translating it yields CASSPELAATDTQYF.

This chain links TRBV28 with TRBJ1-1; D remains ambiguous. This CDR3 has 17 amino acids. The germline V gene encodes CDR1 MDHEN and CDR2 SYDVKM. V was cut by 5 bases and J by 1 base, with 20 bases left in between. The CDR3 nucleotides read TGTGCCAGCAGTGAGAACAGTGGAATCAAAGGGAACACTGAAGCTTTCTTT. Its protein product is CASSENSGIKGNTEAFF.

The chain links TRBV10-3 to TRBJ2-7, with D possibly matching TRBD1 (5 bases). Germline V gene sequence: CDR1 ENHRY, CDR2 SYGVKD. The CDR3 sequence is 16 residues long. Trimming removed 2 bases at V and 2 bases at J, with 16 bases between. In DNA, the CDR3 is TGTGCCATCAGTGAGGGGCAGGGTTTAGGTCCCTACGAGCAGTACTTC. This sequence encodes CAISEGQGLGPYEQYF.

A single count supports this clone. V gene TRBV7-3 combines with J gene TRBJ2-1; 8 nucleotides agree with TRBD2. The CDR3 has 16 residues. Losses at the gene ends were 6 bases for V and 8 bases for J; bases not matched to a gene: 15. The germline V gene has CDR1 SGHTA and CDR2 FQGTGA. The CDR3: CASSPGWSGSQDEQFF. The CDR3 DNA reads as TGTGCCAGCAGTCCCGGGTGGAGCGGGAGTCAGGATGAGCAGTTCTTC. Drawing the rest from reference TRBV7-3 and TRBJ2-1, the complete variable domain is GAGVSQTPSNKVTEKGKYVELRCDPISGHTALYWYRQSLGQGPEFLIYFQGTGAADDSGLPNDRFFAVRPEGSVSTLKIQRTERGDSAVYLCASSPGWSGSQDEQFFGPGTRLTVL.

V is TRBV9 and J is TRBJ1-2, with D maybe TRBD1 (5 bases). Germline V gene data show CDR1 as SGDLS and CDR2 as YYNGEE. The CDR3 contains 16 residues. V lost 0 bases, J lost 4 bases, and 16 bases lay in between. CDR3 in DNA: TGTGCCAGCAGCGTAGGCGGAGCCGGGGGAACCTATGGCTACACCTTC. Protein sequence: CASSVGGAGGTYGYTF.

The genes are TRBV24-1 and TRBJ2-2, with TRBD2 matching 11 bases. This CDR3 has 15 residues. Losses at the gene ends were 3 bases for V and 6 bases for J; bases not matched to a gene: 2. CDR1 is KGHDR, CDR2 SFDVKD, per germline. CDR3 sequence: CATSDIAGGSGELFF. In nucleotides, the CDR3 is TGTGCCACCAGTGATATAGCGGGAGGGTCCGGGGAGCTGTTTTTT.

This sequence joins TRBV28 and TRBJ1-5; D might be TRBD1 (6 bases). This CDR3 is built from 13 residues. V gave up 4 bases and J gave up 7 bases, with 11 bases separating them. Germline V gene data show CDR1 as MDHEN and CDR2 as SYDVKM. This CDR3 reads CASSSATGQPQHF. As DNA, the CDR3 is TGTGCCAGCAGTTCCGCAACAGGGCAGCCCCAGCATTTT.

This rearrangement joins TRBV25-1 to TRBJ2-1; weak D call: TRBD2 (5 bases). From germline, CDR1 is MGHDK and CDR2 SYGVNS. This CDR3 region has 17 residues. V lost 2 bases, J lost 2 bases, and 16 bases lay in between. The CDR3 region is CASSERISALTYNEQFF. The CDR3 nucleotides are TGTGCCAGCAGTGAACGTATTAGCGCCCTTACCTACAATGAGCAGTTCTTC.

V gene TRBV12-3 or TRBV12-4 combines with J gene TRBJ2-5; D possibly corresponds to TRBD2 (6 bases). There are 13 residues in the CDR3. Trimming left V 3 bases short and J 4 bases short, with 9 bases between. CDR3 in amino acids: CASSFAGRETQYF. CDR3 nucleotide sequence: TGTGCCAGCAGTTTCGCGGGGCGAGAGACCCAGTACTTC.

CDR3: CASTRTENTEAFF. In nucleotides, the CDR3 is TGTGCCAGCACCCGGACAGAGAACACTGAAGCTTTCTTT. This rearrangement joins TRBV12-3 or TRBV12-4 to TRBJ1-1; a possible D gene is TRBD1 (6 bases). The CDR3 consists of 13 residues. V was cut by 7 bases and J by 1 base, with 10 bases left in between.

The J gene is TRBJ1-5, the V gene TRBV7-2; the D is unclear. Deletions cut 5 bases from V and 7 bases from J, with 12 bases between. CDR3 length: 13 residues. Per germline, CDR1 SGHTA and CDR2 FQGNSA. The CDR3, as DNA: TGTGCCAGCAGCGCCCACCTGGAGCAGCCCCAGCATTTT. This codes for CASSAHLEQPQHF. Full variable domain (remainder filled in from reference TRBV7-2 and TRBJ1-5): GAGVSQSPSNKVTEKGKDVELRCDPISGHTALYWYRQSLGQGLEFLIYFQGNSAPDKSGLPSDRFSAERTGGSVSTLTIQRTQQEDSAVYLCASSAHLEQPQHFGDGTRLSIL.

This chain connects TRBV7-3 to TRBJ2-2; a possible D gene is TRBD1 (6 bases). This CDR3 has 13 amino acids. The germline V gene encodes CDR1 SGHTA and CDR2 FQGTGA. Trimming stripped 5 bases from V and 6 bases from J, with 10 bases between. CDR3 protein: CASSKQGPGELFF. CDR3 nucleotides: TGTGCCAGCAGCAAACAGGGCCCCGGGGAGCTGTTTTTT.

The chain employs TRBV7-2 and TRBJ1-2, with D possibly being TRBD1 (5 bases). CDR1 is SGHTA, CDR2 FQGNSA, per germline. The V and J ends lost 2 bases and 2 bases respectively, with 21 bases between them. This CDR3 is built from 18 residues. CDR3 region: CASSLPVMDNPGNYGYTF. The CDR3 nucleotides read TGTGCCAGCAGCTTACCCGTGATGGACAACCCAGGAAACTATGGCTACACCTTC.

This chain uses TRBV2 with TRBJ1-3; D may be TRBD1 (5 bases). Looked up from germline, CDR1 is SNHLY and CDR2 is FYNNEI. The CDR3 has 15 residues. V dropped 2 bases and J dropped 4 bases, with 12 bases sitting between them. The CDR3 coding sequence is TGTGCCAGCAGTGAAAGCCAGGGCCCAGGAAACACCATATATTTT. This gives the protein CASSESQGPGNTIYF.

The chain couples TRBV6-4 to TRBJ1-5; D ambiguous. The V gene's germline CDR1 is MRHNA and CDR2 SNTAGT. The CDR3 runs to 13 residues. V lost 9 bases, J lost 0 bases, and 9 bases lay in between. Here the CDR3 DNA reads TGTGCCAGACGGTCAATTAGCAATCAGCCCCAGCATTTT. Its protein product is CARRSISNQPQHF.

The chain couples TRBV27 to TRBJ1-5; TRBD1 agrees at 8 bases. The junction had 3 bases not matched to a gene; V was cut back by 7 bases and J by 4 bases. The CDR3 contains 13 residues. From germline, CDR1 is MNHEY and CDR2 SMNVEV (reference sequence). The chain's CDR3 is CASTRGQNQPQHF. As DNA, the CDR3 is TGTGCCAGCACCAGGGGGCAGAATCAGCCCCAGCATTTT.

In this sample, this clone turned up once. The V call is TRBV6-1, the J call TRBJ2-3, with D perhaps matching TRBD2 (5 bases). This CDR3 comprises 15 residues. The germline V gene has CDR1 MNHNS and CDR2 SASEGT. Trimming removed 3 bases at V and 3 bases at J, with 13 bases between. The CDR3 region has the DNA TGTGCCAGCAGTGATGTGGGAGTTGGGACAGATACGCAGTATTTT. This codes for CASSDVGVGTDTQYF.